What follows are 26 T cell receptor beta chains derived from one specimen sequenced in a study of CD8 T cells in Susac syndrome. An input of roughly 0.5 to 1 ug of RNA was subjected to reverse transcription using random hexamers. MiXCR, applied by TCRdb to the immunoSEQ multiplex PCR reads, yields one record per CDR3 protein. The data show some 150,000 distinct CDR3 sequences, approximately 93% seen once. The sample comprised CD4+ T cells from PBMCs. The receptors here all came from a human donor in good health.

The CDR3 DNA sequence: TGTGCCAGTATGGGACCCCGCAGGGGTGGTACTGGGGCCAACGTCCTGACTTTC. It translates to CASMGPRRGGTGANVLTF. This chain connects TRBV19 to TRBJ2-6, with D maybe TRBD1 (6 bases). V lost 7 bases, J lost 2 bases, and 21 bases lay in between. The CDR3 spans 18 residues. Per the germline V gene, CDR1 is LNHDA and CDR2 is SQIVND (reference sequence).

The genes are TRBV7-2 and TRBJ2-3, with 15 bases aligning to TRBD2. The J segment lost 6 bases and the V segment lost 0 bases, leaving 7 bases of the junction unmatched. The CDR3 consists of 18 residues. From germline, CDR1 is SGHTA and CDR2 FQGNSA. The CDR3 loop is CASSLAGLAGGSRDTQYF. The CDR3 DNA sequence: TGTGCCAGCAGCTTAGCCGGACTAGCGGGAGGGTCGAGGGATACGCAGTATTTT.

The V gene is TRBV7-3, the J gene TRBJ2-2; TRBD1 matches at 8 bases. The CDR3 loop spans 17 amino acids. V lost 5 bases and J lost 5; bases outside the gene matches: 13. Germline V CDR1 and CDR2: SGHTA, FQGTGA. The CDR3 here is CASSPSPGGGITGELFF. CDR3 coding DNA: TGTGCCAGCAGCCCCAGTCCAGGGGGCGGAATTACCGGGGAGCTGTTTTTT.

This rearrangement joins TRBV2 to TRBJ1-1, with 7 bases lining up with TRBD1. After removal of 4 bases from V and 2 bases from J, the junction contained 4 bases not matched to a gene. This CDR3 region has 14 residues. From germline, CDR1 is SNHLY and CDR2 FYNNEI. The CDR3 here is CASSGQGINTEAFF. The CDR3 bases are TGTGCCAGCAGTGGACAGGGCATCAACACTGAAGCTTTCTTT.

The rearrangement joins TRBV28 to TRBJ2-1; tentatively, D is TRBD2 (6 bases). The CDR3 is made up of 14 amino acids. Looked up from germline, CDR1 is MDHEN and CDR2 is SYDVKM. Trimming shortened V by 7 bases and J by 2 bases, and 12 bases separated the two germline ends. The CDR3 DNA follows: TGTGCCAGCAAGTCTAGCGACGCCTACAATGAGCAGTTCTTC. As protein: CASKSSDAYNEQFF.

The gene calls are TRBV20-1 and TRBJ1-4; D is possibly TRBD1 (6 bases). Between the trimmed V and J ends, which lost 3 bases and 10 bases, there was a span of 18 bases. Germline values: CDR1 DFQATT, CDR2 SNEGSKA (reference sequence). The CDR3 runs to 14 residues. The CDR3 DNA follows: TGCAGTGCTAGTTTTGGGGGCTACTTTGCAAAACTGTTTTTT. It codes for CSASFGGYFAKLFF.

The table lists this clonotype with a count of one. V and J are TRBV29-1 and TRBJ1-1; the D is unclear. There are 13 residues in the CDR3. From germline, CDR1 is SQVTM and CDR2 ANQGSEA. Trimming removed 7 bases from V and 1 base from J, with 13 bases in between. In DNA form, the CDR3 reads TGCAGCGCCCCCGGGGTAACGAACACTGAAGCTTTCTTT. Its protein product is CSAPGVTNTEAFF.

The chain couples TRBV9 to TRBJ2-7, with 8 bases lining up with TRBD1. J gave up 4 bases and V 0 bases, and 6 bases lay outside the gene matches. Germline CDR1 SGDLS, CDR2 YYNGEE. CDR3 size: 15 residues. The CDR3 here is CASSVGWQGAYEQYF. The CDR3 DNA reads TGTGCCAGCAGCGTAGGGTGGCAGGGGGCATACGAGCAGTACTTC.

In its sample, this clonotype was seen once. The CDR3 loop reads CASSIVLASNQPQHF. In nucleotides, the CDR3 is TGTGCCAGTAGTATAGTTTTGGCAAGCAATCAGCCCCAGCATTTT. The rearrangement uses TRBV19 and TRBJ1-5; D not resolved. The CDR3 runs to 15 residues. V was clipped by 1 base and J by 1 base, with 8 bases between them. CDR1 is LNHDA, CDR2 SQIVND, per germline (reference sequence).

This chain links TRBV30 with TRBJ2-7; 10 nucleotides agree with TRBD1. The CDR3 is 13 residues long. V was clipped by 6 bases and J by 3 bases; unmatched bases: 5. The germline CDR1 and CDR2 sequences are GTSNPN and SVGIG (reference sequence). CDR3 amino acids: CACNRDRGYEQYF. Here the CDR3 DNA reads TGTGCCTGCAACCGGGACAGGGGCTACGAGCAGTACTTC.

CDR3: CAWSVPGQGRQPQHF. The CDR3 region has the DNA TGTGCCTGGAGTGTCCCGGGACAGGGGAGGCAGCCCCAGCATTTT. J is TRBJ1-5 and V is TRBV30, with TRBD1 identical over 10 bases. CDR3 size: 15 residues. V lost 0 bases, J lost 7 bases, and 6 bases stayed unmatched. Germline values: CDR1 GTSNPN, CDR2 SVGIG (reference sequence).

The V gene is TRBV6-5, the J gene TRBJ1-2; 10 bases align to TRBD1. Germline V lookup: CDR1 MNHEY, CDR2 SVGAGI. The CDR3 sequence is 14 residues long. V lost 6 bases to trimming and J lost 4 bases; unmatched junction nucleotides: 5. CDR3 region: CASRIRDRGYGYTF. The CDR3 DNA is TGTGCCAGCAGGATCCGGGACAGGGGCTATGGCTACACCTTC.

V gene TRBV27 combines with J gene TRBJ2-1; D gene ambiguous. The CDR3 is 16 residues long. The germline V gene encodes CDR1 MNHEY and CDR2 SMNVEV (reference sequence). Trimming left V 6 bases short and J 0 bases short, with 15 bases between. CDR3 sequence (DNA): TGTGCCAGCAGCCGTGGACCAACCCGCTCCTACAATGAGCAGTTCTTC. This sequence encodes CASSRGPTRSYNEQFF.

The rearrangement links TRBV3-1 to TRBJ1-3; no clear D gene. Trimming removed 6 bases from V and 8 bases from J, with 11 bases in between. Germline V gene lookup returns CDR1 LGHDT and CDR2 YNNKEL (reference sequence). The CDR3 loop spans 12 amino acids. In nucleotides, the CDR3 is TGTGCCAGCAGTCCCCGGGGAGACACCATATATTTT. Amino acids: CASSPRGDTIYF.

The chain is built from TRBV21-1 and TRBJ2-3; the D segment call TRBD2 is taken from the table without a DNA check. TRBV21-1 is designated a pseudogene. CDR3 length: 17 residues. CDR3 protein: CASSKRDNSPLTDTQYF. The CDR3 nucleotides read TGTGCCAGCAGCAAAAGGGATAACAGTCCCCTCACAGATACGCAGTATTTT.

The chain is built from TRBV12-3 or TRBV12-4 and TRBJ1-5; D not resolved. With 2 bases removed from V and 2 bases from J, the gap between germline ends came to 16 bases. CDR3 size: 17 residues. The CDR3 region has the DNA TGTGCCAGCAGTTTACCCAGCGGTGGCCTGGGCAATCAGCCCCAGCATTTT. Encoded protein: CASSLPSGGLGNQPQHF.

J is TRBJ1-5 and V is TRBV28; TRBD1 agrees at 10 bases. This CDR3 contains 13 residues. CDR1 is MDHEN and CDR2 is SYDVKM in the germline V gene. Trimming took 6 bases from V and 13 from J; bases not matched to a gene: 9. The CDR3 sequence: CASRTPGQGGQHF. The DNA of the CDR3 is TGTGCCAGCAGGACCCCCGGACAGGGGGGTCAGCATTTT.

The V gene is TRBV6-5, the J gene TRBJ1-2; D might be TRBD1 (5 bases). V gave up 2 bases and J gave up 3 bases, with 13 bases separating them. The CDR3 is made up of 15 amino acids. Germline CDR1 MNHEY, CDR2 SVGAGI. The CDR3 is CASSYNGDSYYGYTF. CDR3 DNA: TGTGCCAGCAGTTACAATGGGGACTCCTACTATGGCTACACCTTC.

The chain is built from TRBV29-1 and TRBJ2-1; 12 positions agree with TRBD2. This CDR3 region has 14 residues. CDR1 is SQVTM, CDR2 ANQGSEA, per germline. The V segment lost 7 bases and the J segment 4 bases; nucleotides outside the gene matches: 5. The CDR3 nucleotides are TGCAGCGCCCTGGGACTAGCGGGTTACAATGAGCAGTTCTTC. Amino acid sequence: CSALGLAGYNEQFF.

Only one count was recorded for this clonotype. The J gene is TRBJ2-7, the V gene TRBV6-6; possibly TRBD1 for D (6 bases). The CDR3 covers 12 residues. Trimming left V 5 bases short and J 6 bases short, with 11 bases between. CDR1 MNHNY and CDR2 SVGAGI come from the germline V gene (reference sequence). The CDR3 sequence: CASSTGTPEQYF. The DNA for the CDR3 is TGTGCCAGCAGTACAGGGACCCCCGAGCAGTACTTC.

The CDR3 DNA is TGTGCCAGCAGCGTAGGCCCGCAAGAGACCCAGTACTTC. Protein product: CASSVGPQETQYF. The chain joins TRBV9 to TRBJ2-5; D remains ambiguous. Germline CDR1 SGDLS, CDR2 YYNGEE. The CDR3 loop spans 13 amino acids. Trimming shortened V by 0 bases and J by 2 bases, and 5 bases separated the two germline ends.

The CDR3 loop reads CASSLAPNTEAFF. In nucleotides, the CDR3 is TGTGCCAGCAGCTTAGCTCCAAACACTGAAGCTTTCTTT. The rearrangement joins TRBV7-9 to TRBJ1-1; no clear D. The CDR3 is made up of 13 amino acids. The germline V and J ends were trimmed by 0 bases and 2 bases, with 4 bases remaining between them. The germline CDR1 and CDR2 sequences are SEHNR and FQNEAQ (reference sequence).

The chain's CDR3 is CASSGEQGTQYF. DNA of the CDR3: TGTGCCAGCAGTGGGGAGCAGGGTACGCAGTATTTT. The rearrangement links TRBV2 to TRBJ2-3; D possibly uses TRBD1 or TRBD2 (5 bases each). Trimming took off 4 bases at V and 8 bases at J, with 10 bases between the two ends. CDR1 and CDR2 from the germline V gene are SNHLY and FYNNEI. The CDR3 is 12 amino acids.

V gene TRBV20-1 combines with J gene TRBJ2-3; D is uncertain. CDR1 and CDR2 from the germline V gene are DFQATT and SNEGSKA (reference sequence). With 7 bases removed from V and 1 base from J, the gap between germline ends came to 18 bases. The CDR3 is 15 residues long. Here the CDR3 reads CSVPGVLSRTDTQYF. The CDR3 DNA reads TGCAGTGTCCCTGGTGTGCTGTCACGCACAGATACGCAGTATTTT.

This clonotype is a singleton in its sample. The chain combines TRBV27 with TRBJ2-2; 8 nucleotides align to TRBD1. Germline values: CDR1 MNHEY, CDR2 SMNVEV (reference sequence). The CDR3 has 16 residues. The trim removed 5 bases at V and 6 bases at J, leaving 11 bases unmatched. CDR3 nucleotides: TGTGCCAGCAGTCCCGGACAGGGTCGCATAGCCGGGGAGCTGTTTTTT. This translates into CASSPGQGRIAGELFF.

The chain joins TRBV20-1 to TRBJ2-1; D gene uncertain. This CDR3 region has 12 residues. The V end lost 6 bases, the J end lost 6 bases, and 12 bases lay between the germline ends. The germline CDR1 and CDR2 sequences are DFQATT and SNEGSKA (reference sequence). For the CDR3, the DNA is TGCAGTGCGGCAAGGGATAGCAATGAGCAGTTCTTC. This encodes CSAARDSNEQFF.